The 30 T cell receptor beta chains reported below all come from one sample, sequenced in a study of T cells after somatic rescue of genetic block. Generated by immunoSEQ multiplex PCR, the TCRdb table keeps only in-frame clones and is missing some. In the table there are about 15,000 clones, about 70% of which are singletons. Sequencing used peripheral blood mononuclear cells (PBMCs). These receptors were collected from a man aged 18-30 years.

The chain combines TRBV19 with TRBJ2-6, with D uncertain. V lost 7 bases to trimming and J lost 0 bases, with 10 bases between them. The CDR3 sequence is 15 residues long. CDR1 is LNHDA and CDR2 is SQIVND in the germline V gene (reference sequence). This CDR3 is CASKALDSGANVLTF. The CDR3 DNA follows: TGTGCCAGTAAAGCCCTCGACTCTGGGGCCAACGTCCTGACTTTC.

The gene calls are TRBV5-1 and TRBJ2-5; D gene unclear. V lost 3 bases, J lost 4 bases, and 16 bases lay in between. The CDR3 covers 15 residues. CDR1 SGHRS and CDR2 YFSETQ come from the germline V gene. Here the CDR3 DNA reads TGCGCCAGCAGCTCCGGTTCCTATATCGTAGAGACCCAGTACTTC. This sequence encodes CASSSGSYIVETQYF.

CDR3 loop: CASSPTLSGANTGELFF. In nucleotides, the CDR3 is TGTGCCAGCTCACCAACATTATCAGGGGCCAACACCGGGGAGCTGTTTTTT. The V gene is TRBV18, the J gene TRBJ2-2, with D tentatively TRBD1 (6 bases). Germline CDR1 is KGHSH and CDR2 is LQKENI. Trimming removed 2 bases at V and 2 bases at J, with 15 bases between. The CDR3 extends over 17 amino acids. The variable domain in full, completed from reference TRBV18 and TRBJ2-2, reads NAGVMQNPRHLVRRRGQEARLRCSPMKGHSHVYWYRQLPEEGLKFMVYLQKENIIDESGMPKERFSAEFPKEGPSILRIQQVVRGDSAAYFCASSPTLSGANTGELFFGEGSRLTVL.

This clone has a handful of counts. This chain uses TRBV4-1 with TRBJ1-3; D remains ambiguous. Between the trimmed V and J ends, which lost 0 bases and 0 bases, there was a span of 15 bases. CDR3 length: 18 residues. Germline V lookup: CDR1 MGHRA, CDR2 YSYEKL. CDR3 residues: CASSQDRRVGSSGNTIYF. The CDR3 coding sequence is TGCGCCAGCAGCCAAGATAGGAGAGTCGGCAGCTCTGGAAACACCATATATTTT.

This sequence joins TRBV18 and TRBJ1-1; 8 nucleotides line up with TRBD1. CDR1 and CDR2 (germline): KGHSH, LQKENI. Trimming at V came to 8 bases and at J to 7 bases, leaving 12 bases not matched to a gene. This CDR3 has 14 residues. CDR3: CASTLGTGRGEAFF. The CDR3 nucleotides read TGTGCCAGCACCCTCGGGACAGGTAGAGGTGAAGCTTTCTTT.

This chain uses TRBV28 with TRBJ1-1; 8 positions match TRBD1. The CDR3 is 13 amino acids. CDR1 and CDR2 (germline): MDHEN, SYDVKM. J lost 5 bases, V lost 5 bases, and 4 bases had no gene match. This CDR3 reads CASSNRGGTEAFF. CDR3 bases: TGTGCCAGCAGTAACAGGGGGGGAACTGAAGCTTTCTTT.

The chain's CDR3 is CASSPGGERYNEQFF. In nucleotides, the CDR3 is TGCGCCAGCAGCCCGGGCGGGGAAAGGTACAATGAGCAGTTCTTC. The genes are TRBV5-1 and TRBJ2-1; D perhaps matches TRBD2 (6 bases). V was trimmed by 4 bases and J by 4 bases, leaving 15 bases between them. The CDR3 spans 15 residues. Germline loops: CDR1 SGHRS, CDR2 YFSETQ.

J is TRBJ1-2 and V is TRBV30, with D possibly matching TRBD1 (5 bases). Germline V gene lookup returns CDR1 GTSNPN and CDR2 SVGIG (reference sequence). V shed 1 base and J shed 4 bases, with 19 bases lying between them. CDR3 length: 16 amino acids. In nucleotides, the CDR3 is TGTGCCTGGAGTGCCCGGGGCCTAACGTCGGGCTATGGCTACACCTTC. Translated, it gives CAWSARGLTSGYGYTF.

The CDR3 nucleotides read TGTGCCAGCAGCTTGGACAGGGGGCGAATAGGGGGCTACACCTTC. It is translated as CASSLDRGRIGGYTF. The chain carries TRBV5-6 and TRBJ1-2, with 9 bases that match TRBD1. Trimming cost V 0 bases and J 8 bases; bases outside gene matches: 8. The CDR3 is 15 residues long. Looked up from germline, CDR1 is SGHDT and CDR2 is YYEEEE.

This chain connects TRBV13 to TRBJ2-7; 11 nucleotides line up with TRBD1. The CDR3 is made up of 15 amino acids. Germline loops: CDR1 PRHDT, CDR2 FYEKMQ (reference sequence). Germline trimming cut 5 bases from V and 5 bases from J; bases unmatched to any gene: 8. CDR3 amino acids: CASSTRTGGFHEQYF. The CDR3 DNA is TGTGCCAGCAGCACACGGACAGGGGGCTTCCACGAGCAGTACTTC.

The rearrangement links TRBV10-3 to TRBJ2-5; 7 bases match TRBD2. Trimming took 5 bases from V and 1 from J; bases not matched to a gene: 7. CDR1 ENHRY and CDR2 SYGVKD come from the germline V gene. This CDR3 is built from 15 residues. The CDR3 here is CAISSRDYPQETQYF. Here the CDR3 DNA reads TGTGCCATCAGTTCCCGGGACTATCCCCAAGAGACCCAGTACTTC.

The chain couples TRBV19 to TRBJ1-5; TRBD1 is a possible D gene (5 bases). Germline V gene sequence: CDR1 LNHDA, CDR2 SQIVND (reference sequence). V lost 3 bases and J 11 bases, leaving 8 bases between the germline ends. The CDR3 runs 11 residues. The CDR3, as DNA: TGTGCCAGTAGTATCGACAGTACCCAGCATTTT. Translation gives CASSIDSTQHF.

The V call is TRBV6-5, the J call TRBJ1-5; 8 bases are shared with TRBD1. CDR3 length: 16 amino acids. Germline V lookup: CDR1 MNHEY, CDR2 SVGAGI. Trimming at V came to 4 bases and at J to 3 bases, leaving 8 bases not matched to a gene. As DNA, the CDR3 is TGTGCCAGCAGTTCCCCGACAGGGGTGCCCAATCAGCCCCAGCATTTT. This codes for CASSSPTGVPNQPQHF.

DNA for the CDR3: TGTGCCAGTAGTATAGATTTGGAGCGGGAGGGGGTCACCGGGGAGCTGTTTTTT. Translated: CASSIDLEREGVTGELFF. The chain joins TRBV19 to TRBJ2-2, with 10 bases aligning to TRBD2. V trimming: 0 bases; J trimming: 4 bases; junction bases outside the gene matches: 8. Germline-derived CDR1 and CDR2 are LNHDA and SQIVND (reference sequence). The CDR3 consists of 18 residues.

The rearrangement joins TRBV5-1 to TRBJ2-1, with 7 bases matching TRBD1. V lost 4 bases and J lost 7; bases outside the gene matches: 11. The CDR3 loop spans 15 amino acids. Per the germline V gene, CDR1 is SGHRS and CDR2 is YFSETQ. CDR3 coding DNA: TGCGCCAGCAGCCGACAGGGATGGGGCAATAATGAGCAGTTCTTC. It encodes CASSRQGWGNNEQFF. Complete variable domain (other parts from reference TRBV5-1 and TRBJ2-1): KAGVTQTPRYLIKTRGQQVTLSCSPISGHRSVSWYQQTPGQGLQFLFEYFSETQRNKGNFPGRFSGRQFSNSRSEMNVSTLELGDSALYLCASSRQGWGNNEQFFGPGTRLTVL.

There are a few counts of this clone. V and J are TRBV5-1 and TRBJ1-5, with D unresolved. In germline, CDR1 is SGHRS, CDR2 YFSETQ. The CDR3 has 15 residues. Trimming took off 1 base at V and 4 bases at J, with 12 bases between the two ends. This CDR3 reads CASSLNGVGNQPQHF. The CDR3 nucleotides read TGCGCCAGCAGCTTGAATGGGGTCGGAAATCAGCCCCAGCATTTT.

The chain is built from TRBV5-4 and TRBJ2-1; 8 positions match TRBD2. The CDR3 has 16 residues. The V gene end was trimmed by 2 bases and the J gene end by 9 bases; junction bases not matched to a gene: 13. In germline, CDR1 is SGHNT, CDR2 YYREEE (reference sequence). The DNA of the CDR3 is TGTGCCAGCAGCTTCGGGGGGGCAGGTAGCGAGAGTGAGCAGTTCTTC. Its translation: CASSFGGAGSESEQFF.

This clone has a handful of counts. This chain connects TRBV27 to TRBJ2-1; 9 positions agree with TRBD1. CDR1 is MNHEY and CDR2 is SMNVEV in the germline V gene (reference sequence). V was pared by 5 bases and J by 4 bases, with 9 bases of the junction left unmatched. The CDR3 sequence is 16 residues long. The CDR3 DNA sequence: TGTGCCAGCAGTCTCCCCGACAGGGGGGGATACAATGAGCAGTTCTTC. Translating it yields CASSLPDRGGYNEQFF.

CDR3 protein: CASSETGGHTEAFF. CDR3 nucleotide sequence: TGTGCCAGCAGTGAAACAGGGGGCCACACTGAAGCTTTCTTT. This sequence joins TRBV25-1 and TRBJ1-1; 9 bases agree with TRBD1. The CDR3 totals 14 residues. V shed 2 bases and J 3 bases; nucleotides not matched to a gene: 1. From germline, CDR1 is MGHDK and CDR2 SYGVNS.

This chain joins TRBV5-1 and TRBJ2-7; 10 bases align to TRBD2. The CDR3 length is 15 residues. Per the germline V gene, CDR1 is SGHRS and CDR2 is YFSETQ. V dropped 5 bases and J dropped 4; count of bases not matched to a gene: 9. CDR3 DNA: TGCGCCAGCAGGAGGGTAGCGGGGGGCCTTTACGAGCAGTACTTC. Its protein is CASRRVAGGLYEQYF.

This clone was seen a few times. The genes are TRBV6-1 and TRBJ1-2, with D hard to call. Germline CDR1 MNHNS, CDR2 SASEGT. Trimming took off 5 bases at V and 4 bases at J, with 11 bases between the two ends. This CDR3 comprises 13 residues. In nucleotides, the CDR3 is TGTGCCAGCAGTCTCCAGGATCGCTATGGCTACACCTTC. Its translation is CASSLQDRYGYTF.

V gene TRBV6-1 combines with J gene TRBJ2-4, with a weak D call TRBD1 (6 bases). Germline CDR1 and CDR2: MNHNS and SASEGT. V dropped 1 base and J dropped 0 bases, with 10 bases sitting between them. The CDR3 runs to 16 residues. In DNA, the CDR3 is TGTGCCAGCAGTGAAGACAGGGCACTAGCCAAAAACATTCAGTACTTC. Its translation: CASSEDRALAKNIQYF.

The V call is TRBV29-1, the J call TRBJ2-4; possibly TRBD1 for D (6 bases). Germline-derived CDR1 and CDR2 are SQVTM and ANQGSEA. The V end was cut by 3 bases, the J end by 1 base, with 13 bases between. This CDR3 contains 15 residues. The CDR3, as DNA: TGCAGCGTTGATAAGTTGGGGGCCGCCAAAAACATTCAGTACTTC. Translation gives CSVDKLGAAKNIQYF.

This chain links TRBV27 with TRBJ2-2; TRBD2 matches at 8 bases. The CDR3 loop spans 14 amino acids. With 5 bases clipped from V and 6 bases from J, the junction kept 5 bases outside the gene matches. Germline V gene sequence: CDR1 MNHEY, CDR2 SMNVEV (reference sequence). CDR3 amino acids: CASSRGGYAGELFF. In DNA, the CDR3 is TGTGCCAGCAGTCGGGGGGGGTACGCCGGGGAGCTGTTTTTT.

The V and J genes are TRBV11-2 and TRBJ1-6; D uncertain. The CDR3 has 13 residues. V lost 5 bases and J lost 8, with 10 bases in between. CDR1 SGHAT and CDR2 FQNNGV come from the germline V gene. CDR3: CASSRSWDSPLHF. The CDR3 DNA follows: TGTGCCAGCAGCCGGTCCTGGGATTCACCCCTCCACTTT.

J is TRBJ2-7 and V is TRBV30; 10 nucleotides agree with TRBD1. This CDR3 contains 15 residues. Trimming removed 2 bases from V and 3 bases from J; junction bases left unmatched: 7. Germline lookup yields CDR1 GTSNPN and CDR2 SVGIG (reference sequence). The CDR3 loop reads CAWSHIRDRGYEQYF. CDR3 nucleotide sequence: TGTGCCTGGAGTCACATCCGGGACAGGGGCTACGAGCAGTACTTC.

This rearrangement joins TRBV27 to TRBJ1-2, with TRBD1 identical over 10 bases. The germline CDR1 and CDR2 sequences are MNHEY and SMNVEV (reference sequence). J was trimmed by 7 bases and V by 2 bases; bases with no gene match: 7. The CDR3 runs 15 residues. The CDR3 is CASSLRGQGRAGYTF. CDR3 nucleotides: TGTGCCAGCAGTTTAAGGGGACAGGGGAGGGCTGGCTACACCTTC.

The chain recombines TRBV5-1 with TRBJ2-5, with a possible D match to TRBD1 (6 bases). Trimming cost V 0 bases and J 5 bases, with 14 bases left between them. The germline V gene has CDR1 SGHRS and CDR2 YFSETQ. The CDR3 loop spans 15 amino acids. The CDR3 nucleotides are TGCGCCAGCAGCTTGGGGGGGCCCCGGGATGAGACCCAGTACTTC. It encodes CASSLGGPRDETQYF.

The genes are TRBV9 and TRBJ2-2; D is unresolved. Germline CDR1 is SGDLS and CDR2 is YYNGEE. The V and J ends lost 5 bases and 0 bases respectively, with 5 bases between them. The CDR3 consists of 13 residues. The CDR3 nucleotides read TGTGCCAGCAGTCGGTCGAACACCGGGGAGCTGTTTTTT. Encoded protein: CASSRSNTGELFF.

The chain is built from TRBV7-6 and TRBJ1-2; D remains ambiguous. V dropped 5 bases and J dropped 8 bases, with 15 bases sitting between them. CDR1 is SGHVS, CDR2 FNYEAQ, per germline. This CDR3 comprises 13 residues. The DNA for the CDR3 is TGTGCCAGCAGCCAATTTCCCGAGAAGGGCTACACCTTC. It encodes CASSQFPEKGYTF.